One and the same sample provided the 3 T cell receptor beta chains below, sequenced in a study of blood T cell repertoires in COVID-19. The repertoire was sequenced with immunoSEQ multiplex PCR; TCRdb's copy has only in-frame clones and lacks some. The table has 55,000 to 75,000 clones, around 80% seen once; the top ten hold around 9.7%. The specimen sequenced was peripheral blood. The source of these receptors is a human donor in a cohort sampled during active COVID-19.

The chain couples TRBV6-5 to TRBJ1-1, with 7 bases fitting TRBD1. The V gene's germline CDR1 is MNHEY and CDR2 SVGAGI. Trimming took 6 bases from V and 4 from J; bases not matched to a gene: 11. This CDR3 region has 15 residues. CDR3 nucleotides: TGTGCCAGCAGGCCGTCAGGGGGTGGCGGCACTGAAGCTTTCTTT. As protein: CASRPSGGGGTEAFF.

The chain has TRBV7-6 and TRBJ2-3, with 7 positions matching TRBD2. V lost 4 bases and J lost 4; bases outside the gene matches: 5. Germline V lookup: CDR1 SGHVS, CDR2 FNYEAQ. The CDR3 extends over 14 amino acids. The CDR3: CASSSLAGADTQYF. In DNA form, the CDR3 reads TGTGCCAGCAGCTCTCTGGCGGGAGCAGATACGCAGTATTTT.

The V and J genes are TRBV27 and TRBJ2-2, with D perhaps TRBD1 (5 bases). Germline V gives CDR1 MNHEY, CDR2 SMNVEV (reference sequence). CDR3 size: 17 residues. V dropped 5 bases and J dropped 2 bases, with 18 bases sitting between them. The DNA of the CDR3 is TGTGCCAGCAGTCCTCACTCAGGGTACGCAAACACCGGGGAGCTGTTTTTT. Its protein is CASSPHSGYANTGELFF.